The 22 T cell receptor beta chains in this list originate from one sample, sequenced in a study of control samples from healthy donors and cancer patients. Produced via immunoSEQ multiplex PCR; TCRdb's table is partial and in-frame only. The sample consists of under 85,000 clones, roughly 93% of them appearing once. The specimen sequenced was PBMCs. Receptors originate from a woman in her 40s with lung cancer.

The chain is built from TRBV6-2 or TRBV6-3 and TRBJ1-1, with 7 bases matching TRBD1. The V gene end was trimmed by 5 bases and the J gene end by 2 bases; junction bases not matched to a gene: 8. Germline CDR1 and CDR2: MNHEY and SVGEGT. The CDR3 consists of 15 residues. The CDR3 region is CASSPTGVGNTEAFF. CDR3 DNA sequence: TGTGCCAGCAGTCCCACAGGGGTGGGAAACACTGAAGCTTTCTTT.

This chain links TRBV5-1 with TRBJ1-2; no definite D call. CDR3 length: 13 amino acids. Trimming removed 4 bases from V and 8 bases from J, with 15 bases in between. Per the germline V gene, CDR1 is SGHRS and CDR2 is YFSETQ. CDR3 residues: CASSVDGYGGYTF. Written as DNA, the CDR3 is TGCGCCAGCAGCGTGGACGGCTATGGCGGCTACACCTTC.

The V and J genes are TRBV12-3 or TRBV12-4 and TRBJ1-2; D is unclear. Trimming removed 7 bases from V and 8 bases from J, with 11 bases in between. CDR3 size: 11 residues. CDR3 amino acids: CASKRTEGYTF. The CDR3 DNA follows: TGTGCCAGCAAGAGAACAGAAGGCTACACCTTC.

V is TRBV3-1 (or the pseudogene TRBV3-2) and J is TRBJ2-7; 7 bases agree with TRBD1. The V segment lost 3 bases and the J segment 0 bases; nucleotides outside the gene matches: 5. CDR3 length equals 15 residues. CDR1 is LGHDT, CDR2 YNNKEL, per germline (reference sequence). The CDR3 DNA is TGTGCCAGCAGCCAGGGGGACAGCAGCTCCTACGAGCAGTACTTC. It encodes CASSQGDSSSYEQYF.

The chain recombines TRBV29-1 with TRBJ2-7, with D perhaps matching TRBD1 (5 bases). This CDR3 contains 12 residues. Germline V CDR1 and CDR2: SQVTM, ANQGSEA. V lost 6 bases and J 5 bases, leaving 14 bases between the germline ends. CDR3 sequence (DNA): TGCAGCGTCGCGACAGCTTTACACGAGCAGTACTTC. This sequence encodes CSVATALHEQYF.

This chain joins TRBV5-1 and TRBJ2-7, with D unclear. The CDR3 has 13 amino acids. Looked up from germline, CDR1 is SGHRS and CDR2 is YFSETQ. The ends were cut back, 0 bases at V and 6 bases at J, with 10 bases in the middle. The CDR3 reads CASSLDLPPEQYF. In DNA, the CDR3 is TGCGCCAGCAGCTTGGATCTACCCCCCGAGCAGTACTTC.

This chain joins TRBV3-1 (or the pseudogene TRBV3-2) and TRBJ2-6; the D gene is possibly TRBD2 (5 bases). Per germline, CDR1 LGHDT and CDR2 YNNKEL (reference sequence). Trimming took off 0 bases at V and 4 bases at J, with 16 bases between the two ends. CDR3 size: 18 residues. CDR3 sequence reads: CASSQDLSAPGGANVLTF. CDR3 sequence (DNA): TGTGCCAGCAGCCAAGACTTGTCCGCCCCGGGGGGGGCCAACGTCCTGACTTTC.

The CDR3 DNA follows: TGCGCCAGTGCTAGCGGGGCCACAGATACGCAGTATTTT. Its protein is CASASGATDTQYF. The chain employs TRBV10-1 and TRBJ2-3; 9 nucleotides align to TRBD2. Germline trimming cut 9 bases from V and 2 bases from J; bases unmatched to any gene: 3. Germline assignment: CDR1 WNHNN and CDR2 SYGVQD (reference sequence). The CDR3 totals 13 residues.

The chain recombines TRBV5-8 with TRBJ1-4; TRBD1 might be the D (5 bases). There are 15 residues in the CDR3. Per the germline V gene, CDR1 is SGHTS and CDR2 is YDEGEE. V gave up 3 bases and J gave up 0 bases, with 9 bases separating them. The CDR3: CASSSQVTTNEKLFF. DNA of the CDR3: TGTGCCAGCAGCTCACAGGTTACAACTAATGAAAAACTGTTTTTT.

The chain has TRBV5-1 and TRBJ2-1; 8 bases match TRBD2. The CDR3 is made up of 13 amino acids. The J segment lost 7 bases and the V segment lost 0 bases, leaving 0 bases of the junction unmatched. Looked up from germline, CDR1 is SGHRS and CDR2 is YFSETQ. DNA for the CDR3: TGCGCCAGCAGCTTGGCGGGGGGGAATGAGCAGTTCTTC. Protein product: CASSLAGGNEQFF. Looking up the rest from reference TRBV5-1 and TRBJ2-1 gives the full variable domain: KAGVTQTPRYLIKTRGQQVTLSCSPISGHRSVSWYQQTPGQGLQFLFEYFSETQRNKGNFPGRFSGRQFSNSRSEMNVSTLELGDSALYLCASSLAGGNEQFFGPGTRLTVL.

The chain recombines TRBV5-4 with TRBJ2-1, with D perhaps being TRBD1 or TRBD2 (5 bases each). The germline CDR1 and CDR2 sequences are SGHNT and YYREEE (reference sequence). The CDR3 consists of 15 residues. V was cut by 0 bases and J by 0 bases, with 7 bases left in between. CDR3 DNA sequence: TGTGCCAGCAGCTTGGGGGGGTACTCCTACAATGAGCAGTTCTTC. Its protein product is CASSLGGYSYNEQFF.

CDR3 bases: TGTGCCAGCTCACCACCGTGGGACTTTAACACCGGGGAGCTGTTTTTT. As protein: CASSPPWDFNTGELFF. The chain carries TRBV18 and TRBJ2-2, with D maybe TRBD2 (6 bases). With 0 bases removed from V and 2 bases from J, the gap between germline ends came to 10 bases. This CDR3 has 16 residues. Germline CDR1 and CDR2: KGHSH and LQKENI.

The gene calls are TRBV7-9 and TRBJ1-5; the D is unclear. The CDR3 length is 15 residues. Trimming took 1 base from V and 4 from J, leaving 11 bases between them. Germline V CDR1 and CDR2: SEHNR, FQNEAQ (reference sequence). The CDR3 DNA sequence: TGTGCCAGCAGCTTAGACAGCGGGATGAATCAGCCCCAGCATTTT. It is translated as CASSLDSGMNQPQHF.

This sequence joins TRBV7-3 and TRBJ2-3; D remains ambiguous. The CDR3 consists of 16 residues. V lost 3 bases and J lost 0, with 13 bases in between. Germline V gives CDR1 SGHTA, CDR2 FQGTGA. CDR3 sequence: CASSLDWLSSTDTQYF. The CDR3 bases are TGTGCCAGCAGCTTGGATTGGTTGTCTAGCACAGATACGCAGTATTTT.

The rearrangement links TRBV6-4 to TRBJ1-1; D gene unclear. Germline V gene lookup returns CDR1 MRHNA and CDR2 SNTAGT. The V gene lost 10 bases and the J gene lost 6 bases, with 18 bases spanning the gap. This CDR3 spans 13 amino acids. For the CDR3, the DNA is TGTGCCAACAGCCGGGAACCGGGATCTGAAGCTTTCTTT. Translation: CANSREPGSEAFF.

The rearrangement joins TRBV30 to TRBJ2-2; D is ambiguous. In germline, CDR1 is GTSNPN, CDR2 SVGIG (reference sequence). The CDR3 sequence is 15 residues long. V was shortened by 0 bases and J by 5 bases, with 13 bases between the two germline ends. The CDR3 DNA follows: TGTGCCTGGAGTGTACTGTCGGGTTGGACCGGGGAGCTGTTTTTT. Translated, it gives CAWSVLSGWTGELFF.

This clone was seen a single time. This sequence joins TRBV11-3 and TRBJ1-4; a possible D gene is TRBD1 (5 bases). Germline V gene lookup returns CDR1 SGHNT and CDR2 YENEEA. Trimming removed 1 base from V and 5 bases from J, with 17 bases in between. CDR3 length: 17 residues. CDR3 DNA: TGTGCCAGCAGCTTAGGATCTGTGCCCGGGGGGAATGAAAAACTGTTTTTT. This gives the protein CASSLGSVPGGNEKLFF.

The rearrangement links TRBV4-1 to TRBJ1-4, with TRBD1 as a possible D gene (5 bases). Trimming left V 4 bases short and J 4 bases short, with 16 bases between. Germline CDR1 and CDR2: MGHRA and YSYEKL. The CDR3 runs 16 residues. CDR3 residues: CASSPPGQYLNEKLFF. The CDR3 DNA reads as TGCGCCAGCAGCCCACCGGGGCAGTACCTTAATGAAAAACTGTTTTTT.

V usage is TRBV5-6 and J usage is TRBJ1-2; D remains unclear. The CDR3 contains 15 residues. Per germline, CDR1 SGHDT and CDR2 YYEEEE. V was shortened by 2 bases and J by 2 bases, with 13 bases between the two germline ends. As DNA, the CDR3 is TGTGCCAGCAGCTTCTTTTTAACGCTAAACTATGGCTACACCTTC. Translation: CASSFFLTLNYGYTF.

This chain links TRBV6-5 with TRBJ2-3; no reliable D call. The CDR3 totals 12 residues. Germline V lookup: CDR1 MNHEY, CDR2 SVGAGI. V was cut by 7 bases and J by 0 bases, with 5 bases left in between. As DNA, the CDR3 is TGTGCCAGCATCTCCAGCACAGATACGCAGTATTTT. Residues: CASISSTDTQYF.

The V and J genes are TRBV3-1 (or the pseudogene TRBV3-2) and TRBJ2-1, with unresolved D. The CDR3 is made up of 11 amino acids. The ends were cut back, 1 base at V and 12 bases at J, with 7 bases in the middle. CDR1 is LGHDT and CDR2 is YNNKEL in the germline V gene (reference sequence). Written as DNA, the CDR3 is TGTGCCAGCAGCCAAGCCGGGCGGCAGTTCTTC. Residues: CASSQAGRQFF.

The V gene is TRBV27, the J gene TRBJ2-7, with a possible D match to TRBD1 (6 bases). Trimming removed 3 bases from V and 4 bases from J, with 10 bases in between. Germline V gene data show CDR1 as MNHEY and CDR2 as SMNVEV (reference sequence). This CDR3 is 13 amino acids long. This CDR3 is CASSFGTLYEQYF. CDR3 coding DNA: TGTGCCAGCAGTTTCGGGACACTTTACGAGCAGTACTTC.